These T cell receptor beta chains were read from a single sample in a study of T cell responses to AZD1222 COVID-19 vaccine. Data came from immunoSEQ multiplex PCR; TCRdb stores just in-frame clones and leaves some out. The table lists about 67,000 clones, around 84% of them singletons. The source material was peripheral blood, sampled on day 0 of AZD1222 vaccination. The receptors derive from an adult in good health. Both conserved end residues are trimmed from each CDR3.

J,length,V,CDR3
TRBJ2-5,14,TRBV28,ASRKGLAGGEETQY
TRBJ1-2,11,TRBV5-8,ASSLAPAHGYT
TRBJ1-2,13,TRBV6-5,ASIGTGTTNYGYT
TRBJ2-7,14,TRBV5-1,ASSQTTGVPDYEQY
TRBJ2-7,13,TRBV28,ASSFVDDRTYEQY
TRBJ1-5,15,TRBV19,ASSREAGQYSNQPQH
TRBJ2-3,12,TRBV7-2,ASSPGYRADTQY
TRBJ2-3,11,TRBV12-3/TRBV12-4,ATRATSTDTQY
TRBJ2-3,16,TRBV28,ASSLSGLAGAGTDTQY
TRBJ2-7,12,TRBV7-6,ASSLGPGSYEQY
TRBJ1-5,15,TRBV7-9,ASSSGTVTDSNQPQH
TRBJ2-3,14,TRBV14,ASSQVGLLEADTQY
TRBJ2-2,14,TRBV7-9,ASSAYSYANTGELF
TRBJ1-3,10,TRBV7-2,ASSLRGNTIY
TRBJ2-1,17,TRBV7-3,ASSFRGLAGGPGANEQF
TRBJ1-1,10,TRBV29-1,SVGTQNTEAF
TRBJ1-6,14,TRBV6-5,ASSYAQGAGGSPLH
TRBJ2-1,11,TRBV19,ASSRDRGREQF
TRBJ2-7,12,TRBV7-7,ASSFSDGGDEQY
TRBJ1-1,13,TRBV7-2,ASSFRRGGLTEAF
TRBJ1-2,11,TRBV30,AWSAQGAYGYT
TRBJ1-5,12,TRBV28,ASSSPGGYQPQH
TRBJ2-7,17,TRBV4-3,ASSPRLALAGGQLSEQY
TRBJ1-2,12,TRBV7-9,ASSLITTTYGYT
TRBJ1-5,11,TRBV19,ASSTVGGQPQH
TRBJ1-4,13,TRBV13,ASRERRSVGEKLF
TRBJ1-5,11,TRBV6-5,ASSYVENQPQH
TRBJ2-4,13,TRBV30,AWSGTSGRGNIQY
TRBJ2-3,12,TRBV30,ASSSGTGTDTQY
TRBJ1-1,11,TRBV7-3,ASSISTNTEAF
TRBJ1-1,13,TRBV9,ASSPQTEVNTEAF
TRBJ1-6,12,TRBV5-1,ASSLADINSPLH
TRBJ1-3,11,TRBV29-1,SVWQGNGNTIY
TRBJ1-1,13,TRBV6-4,ASKPGGALNTEAF
TRBJ2-3,12,TRBV7-6,ASSPIGVSDTQY
TRBJ2-5,12,TRBV5-4,ASSFLAGGETQY
TRBJ1-6,11,TRBV9,ASSATGNSPLH
TRBJ1-1,12,TRBV30,AWSVSLRGTEAF
TRBJ1-6,12,TRBV3-1/TRBV3-2,ASSPAGKNSPLH
TRBJ2-4,14,TRBV19,ASSLGRLTMQNIQY
TRBJ1-2,11,TRBV19,ASMPDRSGGYT
TRBJ2-3,14,TRBV11-3,ASSLGLAGTTDTQY
TRBJ1-2,11,TRBV7-3,ASSLAGGYGYT
TRBJ1-2,15,TRBV28,ASSFSGTGHLVYGYT
TRBJ1-1,12,TRBV6-5,ASSKGQLNTEAF
TRBJ1-1,9,TRBV28,ASSIFPEAF
TRBJ1-2,13,TRBV28,ASSFAGLTGEGYT
TRBJ1-4,10,TRBV29-1,SVVTGLEKLF
TRBJ1-2,10,TRBV25-1,ASSESVRGYT
TRBJ2-1,13,TRBV6-5,ASSYGRGGLVEQF
TRBJ2-1,14,TRBV28,ASSPTGGSGYNEQF
TRBJ2-1,14,TRBV7-2,ASSLVRAGEYNEQF
TRBJ1-4,13,TRBV15,ATSREGSTNEKLF
TRBJ1-5,15,TRBV5-8,ASSPSRVGYSNQPQH
TRBJ1-2,13,TRBV25-1,ASSGNAGGFYGYT
TRBJ1-1,11,TRBV7-2,ASSLSEAPEAF
TRBJ2-3,13,TRBV9,ASSVEPGRTDTQY
TRBJ2-1,11,TRBV6-5,ASRRLRYNEQF
TRBJ2-1,15,TRBV4-3,ASSQDPIAESYNEQF
TRBJ1-1,11,TRBV6-2/TRBV6-3,ASSRQLNTEAF